This T cell receptor beta chain was identified during a study of T cell responses to AZD1222 COVID-19 vaccine. Germline CDR1 and CDR2: SGHVS and FNYEAQ. CDR3 length equals 17 residues. The junction had 10 bases not matched to a gene; V was cut back by 3 bases and J by 2 bases. Only in-frame clones appear in the TCRdb table, and some are missing; sequencing was by immunoSEQ multiplex PCR. The data contain 100,000 to 150,000 clones, 85% to 90% of them singletons. General study results and limits: Spike was spanned by vaccine-associated CD4 TCRs, which were dominant at 160-218 and 743-854. Spike-specific TCR breadth and depth went up after people got two AZD1222 doses.

Comment on this clone: Antigen: not known.

The sequence came from an adult in good health. This material consisted of peripheral blood, taken on day 0 of AZD1222 vaccination. This chain links TRBV7-6 with TRBJ1-3, with TRBD1 matching over 7 bases. The CDR3, as DNA: TGTGCCAGCAGCTTGAACATTCAGGGGGTCGCTGGAAACACCATATATTTT. This sequence encodes CASSLNIQGVAGNTIYF.